The rows below give T cell receptor beta chains drawn from one sample of a study of regulatory T cells in long-lasting Graves disease. MiXCR was run by TCRdb on the multiplex PCR reads, yielding one entry per CDR3 protein. The sample has some 250,000 distinct CDR3 sequences, around 20% seen once. The source material was peripheral blood mononuclear cells (PBMCs), sampled at new diagnosis, from a patient treated with antithyroid drugs. The receptors originated from a female donor with Graves disease. Each CDR3 is given without its conserved first and last residue.

J gene	V gene	CDR3 protein
TRBJ2-3	TRBV11-2	ASSIGQADTQY
TRBJ2-5	TRBV9	ASSDVQGFETQY
TRBJ2-7	TRBV7-9	ASSSGVADHEQY
TRBJ1-5	TRBV6-2/TRBV6-3	ASSYRGGPQH
TRBJ2-3	TRBV11-2	ASSLRGGWTDTQY
TRBJ1-1	TRBV7-9	ASSLTGVLFTEAF
TRBJ2-3	TRBV6-5	ASSLNPGATDTQY
TRBJ2-3	TRBV24-1	ATSDSGIAGGADTQY
TRBJ2-6	TRBV12-3/TRBV12-4	ASSPTTVSGANVLT
TRBJ1-4	TRBV5-1	ASSFWFRSTNEKLF
TRBJ2-5	TRBV3-1	ASSQAAGGEETQY
TRBJ2-7	TRBV15	ATSRFHSGRYEQY
TRBJ1-1	TRBV30	AWNDGMNTEAF
TRBJ2-3	TRBV6-2/TRBV6-3	ASSTLQKITDTQY
TRBJ1-2	TRBV18	ASSARDREDGYT
TRBJ1-1	TRBV2	ASSEMTGGQAF
TRBJ2-1	TRBV20-1	SARDLTSGRAEQF
TRBJ2-2	TRBV2	ASIVRTPGSCF
TRBJ2-5	TRBV6-2/TRBV6-3	ASSYFLAGGQETQY
TRBJ1-3	TRBV12-3/TRBV12-4	ASSFGGRNSGNTIY
TRBJ1-5	TRBV20-1	SARDRGDQH
TRBJ1-2	TRBV10-3	AIFEGLEYGYT
TRBJ2-3	TRBV4-3	ASSLQSGRQTDTQY
TRBJ2-7	TRBV11-2	ASSQGTGGYEQY
TRBJ2-7	TRBV2	ASSPTPFYEQY
TRBJ1-4	TRBV6-1	ASRQGGGDEKLF
TRBJ2-7	TRBV20-1	SARASGGAYEQY
TRBJ2-4	TRBV20-1	SALWGWVENIQY
TRBJ2-5	TRBV27	ASSSGQGAETQY
TRBJ2-3	TRBV24-1	ATSNPRGQTDTQY
TRBJ2-7	TRBV7-2	ASSPSEGKQY
TRBJ1-2	TRBV25-1	ASSESRRRDGYT
TRBJ1-2	TRBV20-1	SARDAGQYYGYT
TRBJ2-6	TRBV5-1	ASGTGAGANVLT
TRBJ2-5	TRBV9	ASSPEGGGYETQY
TRBJ2-2	TRBV7-3	ASSRERGELF
TRBJ2-2	TRBV27	ASSSRVAGELF
TRBJ1-3	TRBV5-1	ASSLVGDQRNTIY
TRBJ2-1	TRBV29-1	SVGVIVYNEQF
TRBJ2-1	TRBV11-2	ASSYSGTAPNEQF
TRBJ2-1	TRBV7-8	ASSALAGGPDEQF
TRBJ2-7	TRBV7-2	ASRSGTSGDEQY
TRBJ2-2	TRBV6-2/TRBV6-3	ASSRQMAGELF
TRBJ2-5	TRBV18	ASSPTIEETQY
TRBJ2-1	TRBV5-1	ASSLGRQSGYNEQF
TRBJ1-6	TRBV20-1	SARGTGGDSPLH
TRBJ1-3	TRBV6-1	ASSGGSGNTIY
TRBJ2-7	TRBV20-1	SAVTSGRAGEQY
TRBJ1-2	TRBV29-1	SVEERQGVWGYT
TRBJ1-6	TRBV6-1	ASKGSYNSPLH
TRBJ2-5	TRBV7-2	ASSLESTQAETQY
TRBJ2-2	TRBV7-2	ASSLSSPGELF
TRBJ2-2	TRBV30	AWDKQLNTGELF
TRBJ1-1	TRBV7-2	ASSLGPGGVGGETEAF
TRBJ2-6	TRBV29-1	SVSPGANVLT
TRBJ2-1	TRBV2	ASNDGGAYNEQF
TRBJ2-2	TRBV11-3	ASSVRRTGSTGELF
TRBJ2-1	TRBV19	ASSRGQGAVEQF